This T cell receptor beta chain was retrieved from a study of T cell changes during pregnancy in multiple sclerosis. Repertoires were generated with immunoSEQ multiplex PCR, while TCRdb's copy carries only in-frame clones and drops some. The sample yields under 65,000 clones, about nine tenths seen once. Trimming took 3 bases from V and 5 from J, leaving 13 bases between them. The CDR3 is 15 amino acids. Germline CDR1 is LNHDA and CDR2 is SQIVND (reference sequence). The sequencing used peripheral blood, collected in the second trimester of pregnancy. The TCR originated in a female donor with multiple sclerosis, enrolled in a pregnancy study. The chain is built from TRBV19 and TRBJ2-2; possibly TRBD2 for D (6 bases). CDR3 loop: CASSMDGRGTGELFF. CDR3 DNA sequence: TGTGCCAGTAGTATGGACGGGAGAGGGACCGGGGAGCTGTTTTTT. The complete variable domain, with remaining parts taken from reference TRBV19 and TRBJ2-2, reads DGGITQSPKYLFRKEGQNVTLSCEQNLNHDAMYWYRQDPGQGLRLIYYSQIVNDFQKGDIAEGYSVSREKKESFPLTVTSAQKNPTAFYLCASSMDGRGTGELFFGEGSRLTVL.